The clone carrying this T cell receptor beta chain was seen a handful of times. Its antigen is as yet unknown. The source of the sample is a study of identical twins. Study-level results: Out-of-frame alpha sequences common to twins exhibited an excess of low generation probability. Sharing of beta out-of-frame sequences by twins showed a weaker excess.

TCRdb re-called the 5' RACE reads through MiXCR, storing one row per CDR3 protein. Of approximately 1.8 million distinct CDR3 sequences in the sample, less than 40% were seen once. Everyone who gave samples was a healthy Caucasian. Germline CDR1 SQVTM, CDR2 ANQGSEA. This CDR3 is 10 amino acids long. V was shortened by 6 bases and J by 7 bases, with 9 bases between the two germline ends. The chain has TRBV29-1 and TRBJ1-1, with D possibly matching TRBD1 (6 bases). The receptor comes from a newborn girl in good health. The source material was cord blood. CDR3 coding DNA: TGCAGCGTCTGGACAGTTGAAGCTTTCTTT. This encodes CSVWTVEAFF.